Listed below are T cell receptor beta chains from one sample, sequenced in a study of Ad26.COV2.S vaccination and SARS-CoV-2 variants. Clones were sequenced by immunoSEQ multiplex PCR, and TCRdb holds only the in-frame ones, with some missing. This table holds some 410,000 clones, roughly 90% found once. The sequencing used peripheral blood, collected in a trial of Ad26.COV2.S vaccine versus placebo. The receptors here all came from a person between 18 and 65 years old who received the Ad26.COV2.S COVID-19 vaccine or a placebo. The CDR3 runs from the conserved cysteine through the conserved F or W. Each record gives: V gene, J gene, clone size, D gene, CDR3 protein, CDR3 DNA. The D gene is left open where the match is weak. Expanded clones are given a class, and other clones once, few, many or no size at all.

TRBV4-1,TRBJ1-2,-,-,CASSQDENRDGYTF,TGCGCCAGCAGCCAAGATGAGAACAGGGATGGCTACACCTTC
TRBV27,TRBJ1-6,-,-,CASSIIEGSPLHF,TGTGCCAGCAGTATAATTGAAGGGTCACCCCTCCACTTT
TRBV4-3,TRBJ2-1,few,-,CASSQAPRGNEQFF,TGCGCCAGCAGCCAAGCCCCCAGGGGTAATGAGCAGTTCTTC
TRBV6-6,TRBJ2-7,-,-,CASSPLGVRSYEQYF,TGTGCCAGCAGTCCCCTAGGGGTCAGGTCCTACGAGCAGTACTTC
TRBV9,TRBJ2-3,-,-,CASSVVDTQYF,TGTGCCAGCAGCGTAGTCGATACGCAGTATTTT
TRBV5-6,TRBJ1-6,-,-,CASSPGTGRKNSPLHF,TGTGCCAGCAGCCCGGGAACGGGACGGAAAAATTCACCCCTCCACTTT
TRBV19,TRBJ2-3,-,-,CASSTARGPDTQYF,TGTGCCAGTAGTACCGCGCGAGGGCCAGATACGCAGTATTTT
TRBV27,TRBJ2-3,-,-,CARMWDKTQYF,TGTGCCAGAATGTGGGACAAGACGCAGTATTTT
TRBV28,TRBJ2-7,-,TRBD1,CASSRARTGAYEQYF,TGTGCCAGCAGCCGAGCCAGGACAGGGGCATACGAGCAGTACTTC
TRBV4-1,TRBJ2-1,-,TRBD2,CASSQGLARGGRYNEQFF,TGCGCCAGCAGCCAAGGTTTGGCGCGCGGGGGACGATACAATGAGCAGTTCTTC
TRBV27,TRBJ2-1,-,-,CASSLGQGLVYNEQFF,TGTGCCAGCAGTTTAGGGCAGGGATTAGTCTACAATGAGCAGTTCTTC
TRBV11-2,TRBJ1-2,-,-,CASSPDGRTYGYTF,TGTGCCAGCAGCCCCGACGGACGGACCTATGGCTACACCTTT
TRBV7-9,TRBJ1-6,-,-,CASSPTSYNSPLHF,TGTGCCAGCAGCCCCACCTCCTATAATTCACCCCTCCACTTT
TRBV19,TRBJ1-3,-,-,CASSIGPRFSGNTIYF,TGTGCCAGTAGTATAGGCCCGAGGTTCTCTGGAAACACCATATATTTT
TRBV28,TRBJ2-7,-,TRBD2,CASSASSGGAYEQYF,TGTGCCAGCAGTGCCTCTAGCGGGGGGGCCTACGAGCAGTACTTC
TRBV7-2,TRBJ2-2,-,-,CASSKGVTGELFF,TGTGCCAGCAGCAAGGGTGTCACCGGGGAGCTGTTTTTT
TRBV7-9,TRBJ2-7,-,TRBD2,CASSLAAASGGQNNYEQYF,TGTGCCAGCAGCTTAGCGGCGGCTAGCGGGGGCCAGAACAACTACGAGCAGTACTTC
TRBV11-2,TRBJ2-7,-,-,CASSLVSFTDEQYF,TGTGCCAGCAGCTTAGTATCTTTTACGGACGAGCAGTACTTC
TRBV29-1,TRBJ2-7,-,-,CSVRDYEQYF,TGCAGCGTCAGGGACTACGAGCAGTACTTC
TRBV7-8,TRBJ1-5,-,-,CASSFSYPGASNQPQHF,TGTGCCAGCAGCTTCTCCTATCCGGGTGCAAGCAATCAGCCCCAGCATTTT
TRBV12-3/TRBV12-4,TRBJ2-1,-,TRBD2,CASSLTAGGEQFF,TGTGCCAGCAGTTTAACGGCGGGGGGCGAGCAGTTCTTC
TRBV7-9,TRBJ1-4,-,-,CASSLARTATNEKLFF,TGTGCCAGCAGCTTAGCCAGGACAGCTACTAATGAAAAACTGTTTTTT
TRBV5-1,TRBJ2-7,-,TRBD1,CASSEAGGTYEQYF,TGCGCCAGCAGCGAGGCAGGGGGCACCTACGAGCAGTACTTC
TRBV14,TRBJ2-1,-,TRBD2,CASSLRRGRGPFVDEQFF,TGTGCCAGCAGCCTCAGACGCGGGAGGGGCCCATTTGTCGATGAGCAGTTCTTC
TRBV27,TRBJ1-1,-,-,CASSLSGPLFDTEAFF,TGTGCCAGCAGTTTAAGTGGCCCCTTGTTTGACACTGAAGCTTTCTTT
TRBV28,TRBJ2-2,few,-,CASSVPGQRAGELFF,TGTGCCAGCAGTGTCCCGGGCCAGAGGGCCGGGGAGCTGTTTTTT
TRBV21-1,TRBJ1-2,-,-,CASSNSAGYTF,TGTGCCAGCAGCAATTCAGCAGGCTACACCTTC
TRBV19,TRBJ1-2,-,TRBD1,CASSMPGQGRYGYTF,TGTGCCAGTAGTATGCCCGGACAGGGAAGGTATGGCTACACCTTC
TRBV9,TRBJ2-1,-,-,CASSVAGGWGGDEQFF,TGTGCCAGCAGCGTAGCCGGCGGATGGGGCGGGGATGAGCAGTTCTTC
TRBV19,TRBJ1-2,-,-,CASSEVYSGGYTF,TGTGCCAGTAGTGAGGTGTACAGCGGGGGCTACACCTTC
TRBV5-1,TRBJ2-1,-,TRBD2,CASSPTGGESYNEQFF,TGCGCCAGCAGCCCGACGGGGGGAGAATCCTACAATGAGCAGTTCTTC
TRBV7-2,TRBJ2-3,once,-,CASSYSRVIGTDTQYF,TGTGCCAGCAGCTACTCGAGGGTTATAGGTACAGATACGCAGTATTTT
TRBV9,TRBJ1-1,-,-,CASSRQVQGNTEAFF,TGTGCCAGCAGCCGACAGGTACAGGGAAACACTGAAGCTTTCTTT
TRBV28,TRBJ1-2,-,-,CASRKLNGQKGYTF,TGTGCCAGCAGAAAGTTGAACGGACAGAAGGGCTACACCTTC
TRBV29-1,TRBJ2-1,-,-,CSVVSRVRGSNEQFF,TGCAGCGTTGTTAGTAGAGTGCGTGGGTCCAATGAGCAGTTCTTC
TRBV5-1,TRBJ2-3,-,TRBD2,CASSLIAGEDTQYF,TGCGCCAGCAGCTTGATAGCGGGAGAAGATACGCAGTATTTT
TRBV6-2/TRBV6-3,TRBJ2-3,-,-,CASSNRINTDTQYF,TGTGCCAGCAGTAACAGGATAAACACAGATACGCAGTATTTT
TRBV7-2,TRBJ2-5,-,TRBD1,CASSATGAGETQYF,TGTGCCAGCAGCGCGACAGGGGCCGGGGAGACCCAGTACTTC
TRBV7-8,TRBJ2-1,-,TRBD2,CASSFLIAGDNNEQFF,TGTGCCAGCAGCTTTCTGATAGCGGGGGACAACAATGAGCAGTTCTTC
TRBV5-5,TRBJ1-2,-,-,CASKSALDRMGYTF,TGTGCCAGCAAATCGGCTCTTGATCGAATGGGGTACACCTTC
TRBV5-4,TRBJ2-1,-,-,CASSLYVAGTGKDLEQFF,TGTGCCAGCAGCTTGTATGTTGCTGGGACCGGAAAAGACCTTGAGCAGTTCTTC
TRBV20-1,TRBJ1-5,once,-,CSASSSGVGNQPQHF,TGCAGTGCTAGTAGCTCAGGGGTAGGGAATCAGCCCCAGCATTTT
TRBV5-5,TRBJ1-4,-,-,CASSLFLGGAPPGKLFF,TGTGCCAGCAGCTTGTTCCTTGGGGGCGCGCCGCCTGGAAAACTGTTTTTT
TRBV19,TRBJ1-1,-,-,CASRMGPQAFF,TGTGCCAGTAGGATGGGGCCTCAAGCTTTCTTT
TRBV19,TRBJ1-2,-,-,CASSILTSNYGYTF,TGTGCCAGTAGTATACTAACGAGTAACTATGGCTACACCTTC
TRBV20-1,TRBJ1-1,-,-,CSVLAAGEAFF,TGCAGTGTACTCGCTGCGGGTGAAGCTTTCTTT
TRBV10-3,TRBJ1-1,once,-,CAISPRTEDEAFF,TGTGCCATCAGTCCCCGGACAGAAGACGAAGCTTTCTTT
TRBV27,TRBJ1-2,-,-,CASRTLTGVVGYTF,TGTGCCAGCAGGACCCTGACAGGAGTTGTGGGCTACACCTTC
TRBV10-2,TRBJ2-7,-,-,CASSELAGLEQYF,TGCGCCAGCAGTGAGTTGGCGGGGCTGGAGCAGTACTTC
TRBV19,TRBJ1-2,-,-,CATRPAGFGYTF,TGTGCCACTCGCCCCGCAGGGTTCGGCTACACCTTC
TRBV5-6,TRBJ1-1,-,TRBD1,CASQQAGGSVQNTEAFF,TGTGCCAGCCAGCAAGCAGGGGGCTCTGTTCAGAACACTGAAGCTTTCTTT
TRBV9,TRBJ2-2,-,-,CASSVGGRITGELFF,TGTGCCAGCAGCGTAGGCGGGCGAATCACCGGGGAGCTGTTTTTT